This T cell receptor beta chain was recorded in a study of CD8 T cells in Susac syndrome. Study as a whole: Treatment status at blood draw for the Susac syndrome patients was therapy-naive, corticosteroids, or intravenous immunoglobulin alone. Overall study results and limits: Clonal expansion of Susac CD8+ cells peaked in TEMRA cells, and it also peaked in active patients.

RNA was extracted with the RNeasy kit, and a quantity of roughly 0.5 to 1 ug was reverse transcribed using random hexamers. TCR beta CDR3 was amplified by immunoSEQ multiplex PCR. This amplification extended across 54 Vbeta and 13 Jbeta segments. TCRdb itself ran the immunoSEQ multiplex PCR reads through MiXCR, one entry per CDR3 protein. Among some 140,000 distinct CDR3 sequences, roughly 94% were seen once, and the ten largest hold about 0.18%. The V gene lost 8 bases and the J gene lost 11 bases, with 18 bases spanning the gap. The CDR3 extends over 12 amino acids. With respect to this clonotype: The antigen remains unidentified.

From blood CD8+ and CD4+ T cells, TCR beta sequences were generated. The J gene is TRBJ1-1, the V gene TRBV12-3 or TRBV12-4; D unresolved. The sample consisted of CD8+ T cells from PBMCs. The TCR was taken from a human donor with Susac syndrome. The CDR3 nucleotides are TGTGCCAGCGGAGGCGGGTCAATGGAGGCTTTCTTT. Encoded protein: CASGGGSMEAFF.